This T cell receptor beta chain was sequenced in a study of blood T cell repertoires in COVID-19 (dated by TCRdb to 2019 to 2021). Looking at the study overall: Samples from collaborators originated in the United States, Italy and Spain and spanned both the acute and convalescent phases of COVID-19. The material from the prospective study consisted of cDNA or gDNA derived from T cells, B-cell-depleted T cells, or PBMCs. Deeply sampled blood TCRbeta repertoires from subjects exposed to, actively infected with, or recovered from COVID-19 were included in the dataset. A freely available public database, intended as a resource for researchers studying the immune response to SARS-CoV-2, is where the repertoires were released. Samples were obtained from the ongoing ImmuneRACE study (first 160 participants) and from over 1,000 subjects provided by 6 global collaborators. Nearly every sample came with metadata listing a de-identified subject ID, COVID-19 status, age in years and sex. Where available, HLA class I and class II types were taken from metadata supplied by the sample provider and were not determined by assay-based typing.

Its CDR3 holds 17 amino acids, cysteine through phenylalanine. CDR3 DNA only is kept here, 51 bases in frame from base 1. For this chain, trimming is 7 bases at the V end and 1 base at the J end, and the number of junction bases without a gene match is 12. Looking up the germline V gene yields CDR1 SGHDT and CDR2 YYEEEE. Study-level results and caveats: The amount of clinical and demographic metadata varied by source and participant and was provided uncurated.

On this clone itself: Its antigen has not been determined. One base away there is no much larger clone; base qualities are not given.

TCRbeta CDR3 regions were amplified from genomic DNA using the immunoSEQ Assay, a bias-controlled multiplex PCR. The study's processing was this. The number of nucleated cells in each sample was estimated from the amplification of reference gene primers within the assay. To quantify the absolute abundance of each unique TCRbeta CDR3 rearrangement, sequence reads were collapsed and filtered. For each sample, productive Simpson clonality was calculated as the square root of Simpson's diversity index over productive rearrangements. The table comes from immuneACCESS by way of TCRdb, which keeps in-frame sequences with V and J called. Part of the clones is missing from these tables; in studies checked, under half for an unresolved V gene and the rest for unknown reasons. V and J calls and clone size are those listed in that table; D and trimming were worked out from the DNA. For this sample the table gives about 200,000 clones, of which about 93% were detected only once. Approximately 0.5% of the sample rests with the top ten.

The collaborating institutions used their own protocols to collect whole blood in K2EDTA tubes. For TCRbeta analysis, collaborator samples were shipped as frozen whole blood, as isolated PBMCs, or as DNA extracted from either sample type. The sequence links TRBV5-6 to TRBJ1-5; the central 9 bases match TRBD1. The TCR sequence derives from a man aged 45-65 years with acute or convalescent COVID-19. Sequenced sample: peripheral blood. The DNA sequence is as follows: TGTGCCAGCGGAAAGGACAGGGGAACGGGGAGCAATCAGCCCCAGCATTTT. This is translated as CASGKDRGTGSNQPQHF.